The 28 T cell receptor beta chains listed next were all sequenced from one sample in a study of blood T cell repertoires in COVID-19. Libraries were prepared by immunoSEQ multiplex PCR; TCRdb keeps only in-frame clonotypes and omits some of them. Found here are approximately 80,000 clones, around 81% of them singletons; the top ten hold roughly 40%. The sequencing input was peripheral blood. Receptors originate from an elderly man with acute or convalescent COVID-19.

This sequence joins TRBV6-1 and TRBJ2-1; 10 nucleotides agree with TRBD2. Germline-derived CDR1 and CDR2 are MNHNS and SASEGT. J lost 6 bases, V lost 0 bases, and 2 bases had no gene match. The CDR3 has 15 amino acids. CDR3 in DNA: TGTGCCAGCAGTGAAGCAAGCGGGAGGGCCAATGAGCAGTTCTTC. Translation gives CASSEASGRANEQFF.

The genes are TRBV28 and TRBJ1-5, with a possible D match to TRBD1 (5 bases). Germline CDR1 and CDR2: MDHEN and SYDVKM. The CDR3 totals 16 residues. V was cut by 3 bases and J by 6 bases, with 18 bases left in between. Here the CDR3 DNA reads TGTGCCAGCAGTTTGAGGTGGGGCAATATCGGTCAGCCCCAGCATTTT. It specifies CASSLRWGNIGQPQHF. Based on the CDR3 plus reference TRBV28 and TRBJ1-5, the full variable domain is DVKVTQSSRYLVKRTGEKVFLECVQDMDHENMFWYRQDPGLGLRLIYFSYDVKMKEKGDIPEGYSVSREKKERFSLILESASTNQTSMYLCASSLRWGNIGQPQHFGDGTRLSIL.

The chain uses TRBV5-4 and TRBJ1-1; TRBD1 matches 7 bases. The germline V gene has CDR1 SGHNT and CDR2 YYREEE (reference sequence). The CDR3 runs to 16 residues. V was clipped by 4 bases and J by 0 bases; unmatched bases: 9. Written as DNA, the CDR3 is TGTGCCAGCAGCCAAGGGACAGCTGCTATGAACACTGAAGCTTTCTTT. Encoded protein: CASSQGTAAMNTEAFF. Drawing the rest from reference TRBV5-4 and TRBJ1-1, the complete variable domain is ETGVTQSPTHLIKTRGQQVTLRCSSQSGHNTVSWYQQALGQGPQFIFQYYREEENGRGNFPPRFSGLQFPNYSSELNVNALELDDSALYLCASSQGTAAMNTEAFFGQGTRLTVV.

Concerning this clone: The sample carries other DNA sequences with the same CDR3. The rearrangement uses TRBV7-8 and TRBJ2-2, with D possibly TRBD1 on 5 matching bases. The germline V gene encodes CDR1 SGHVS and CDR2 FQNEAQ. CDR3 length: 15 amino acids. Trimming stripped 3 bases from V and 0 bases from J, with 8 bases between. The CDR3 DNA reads TGTGCCAGCAGCTTCCAGGGTACGAACACCGGGGAGCTGTTTTTT. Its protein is CASSFQGTNTGELFF.

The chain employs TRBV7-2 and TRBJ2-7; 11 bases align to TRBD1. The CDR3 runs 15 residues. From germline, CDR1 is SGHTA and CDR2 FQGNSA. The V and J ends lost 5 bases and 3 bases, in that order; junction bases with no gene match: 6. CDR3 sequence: CASSKGQGGNYEQYF. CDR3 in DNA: TGTGCCAGCAGCAAGGGACAGGGGGGTAACTACGAGCAGTACTTC.

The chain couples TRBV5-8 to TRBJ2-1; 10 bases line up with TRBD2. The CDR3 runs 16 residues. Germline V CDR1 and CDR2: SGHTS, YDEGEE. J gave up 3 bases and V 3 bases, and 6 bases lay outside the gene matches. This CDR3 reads CASSWGAGGNYNEQFF. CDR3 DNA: TGTGCCAGCAGCTGGGGAGCGGGAGGGAACTACAATGAGCAGTTCTTC.

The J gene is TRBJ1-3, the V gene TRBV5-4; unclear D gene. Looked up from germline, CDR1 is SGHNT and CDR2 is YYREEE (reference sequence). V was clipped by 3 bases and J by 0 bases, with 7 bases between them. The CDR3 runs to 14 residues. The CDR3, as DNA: TGTGCCAGCAGCTCGGAGCACTCTGGAAACACCATATATTTT. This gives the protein CASSSEHSGNTIYF.

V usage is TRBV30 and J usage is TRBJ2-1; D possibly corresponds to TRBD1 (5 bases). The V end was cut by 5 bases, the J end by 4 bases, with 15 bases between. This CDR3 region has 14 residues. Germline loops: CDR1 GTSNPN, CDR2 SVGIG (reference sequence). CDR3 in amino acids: CAWASGILYNEQFF. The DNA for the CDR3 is TGTGCCTGGGCTTCAGGGATCTTGTACAATGAGCAGTTCTTC.

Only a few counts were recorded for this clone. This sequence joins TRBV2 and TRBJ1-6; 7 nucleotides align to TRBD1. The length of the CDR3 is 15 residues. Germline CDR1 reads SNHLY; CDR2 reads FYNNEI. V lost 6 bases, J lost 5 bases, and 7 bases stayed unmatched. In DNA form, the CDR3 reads TGTGCCAGCAGCGGCAGGGGGTCCGATAATTCACCCCTCCACTTT. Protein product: CASSGRGSDNSPLHF.

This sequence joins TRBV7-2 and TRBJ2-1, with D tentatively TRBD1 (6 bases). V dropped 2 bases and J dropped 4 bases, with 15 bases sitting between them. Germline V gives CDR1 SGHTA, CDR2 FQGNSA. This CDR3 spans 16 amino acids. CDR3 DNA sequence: TGTGCCAGCAGCTTACAGTTATGGACAGTGTACAATGAGCAGTTCTTC. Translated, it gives CASSLQLWTVYNEQFF.

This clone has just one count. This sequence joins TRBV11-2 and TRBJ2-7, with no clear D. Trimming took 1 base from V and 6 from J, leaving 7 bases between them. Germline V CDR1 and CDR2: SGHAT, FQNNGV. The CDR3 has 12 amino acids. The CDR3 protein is CASSLVALEQYF. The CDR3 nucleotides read TGTGCCAGCAGCTTAGTAGCCCTCGAGCAGTACTTC.

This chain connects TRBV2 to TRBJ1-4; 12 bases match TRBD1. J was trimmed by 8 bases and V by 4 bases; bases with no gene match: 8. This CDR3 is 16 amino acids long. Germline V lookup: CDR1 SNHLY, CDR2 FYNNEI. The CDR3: CASSGPGQGAREKLFF. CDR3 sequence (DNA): TGTGCCAGCAGTGGCCCGGGACAGGGGGCGCGGGAAAAACTGTTTTTT.

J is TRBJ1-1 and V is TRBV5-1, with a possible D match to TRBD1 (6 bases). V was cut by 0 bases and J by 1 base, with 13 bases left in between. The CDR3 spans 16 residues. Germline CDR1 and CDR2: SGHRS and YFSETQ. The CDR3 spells CASSLETGLPNTEAFF. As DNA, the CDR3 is TGCGCCAGCAGCTTGGAGACAGGCCTACCGAACACTGAAGCTTTCTTT.

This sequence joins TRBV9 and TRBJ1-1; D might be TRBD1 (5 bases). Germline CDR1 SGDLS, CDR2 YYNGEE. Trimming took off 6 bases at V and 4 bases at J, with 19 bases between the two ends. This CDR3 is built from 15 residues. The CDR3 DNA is TGTGCCAGCACCCCCACGGGGGTACAAGGCACTGAAGCTTTCTTT. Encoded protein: CASTPTGVQGTEAFF.

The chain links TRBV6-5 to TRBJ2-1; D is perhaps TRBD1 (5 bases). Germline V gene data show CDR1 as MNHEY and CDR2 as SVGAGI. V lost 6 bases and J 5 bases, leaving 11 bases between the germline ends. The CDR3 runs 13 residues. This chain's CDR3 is CASSTGPNNEQFF. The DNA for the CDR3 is TGTGCCAGCAGCACAGGACCCAACAATGAGCAGTTCTTC.

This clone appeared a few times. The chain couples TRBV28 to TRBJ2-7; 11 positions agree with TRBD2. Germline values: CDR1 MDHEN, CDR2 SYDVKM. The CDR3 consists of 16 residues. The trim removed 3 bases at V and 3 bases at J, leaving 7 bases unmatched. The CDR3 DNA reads TGTGCCAGCAGTTTCCAACTAGCGGGAGTCGGCTACGAGCAGTACTTC. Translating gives CASSFQLAGVGYEQYF.

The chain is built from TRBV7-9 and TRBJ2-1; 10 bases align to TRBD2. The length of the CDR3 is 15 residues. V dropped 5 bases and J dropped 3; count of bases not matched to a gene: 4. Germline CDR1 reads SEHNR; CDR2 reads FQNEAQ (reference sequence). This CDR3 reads CASSPGLADYNEQFF. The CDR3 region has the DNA TGTGCCAGCAGCCCAGGACTAGCGGACTACAATGAGCAGTTCTTC.

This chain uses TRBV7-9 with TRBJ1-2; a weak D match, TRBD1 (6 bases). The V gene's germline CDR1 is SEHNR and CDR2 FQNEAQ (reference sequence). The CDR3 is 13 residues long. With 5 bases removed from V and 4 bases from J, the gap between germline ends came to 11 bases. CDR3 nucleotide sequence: TGTGCCAGCAGCCCTCAGGGGACCTATGGCTACACCTTC. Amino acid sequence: CASSPQGTYGYTF. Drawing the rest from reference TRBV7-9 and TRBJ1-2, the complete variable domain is DTGVSQNPRHKITKRGQNVTFRCDPISEHNRLYWYRQTLGQGPEFLTYFQNEAQLEKSRLLSDRFSAERPKGSFSTLEIQRTEQGDSAMYLCASSPQGTYGYTFGSGTRLTVV.

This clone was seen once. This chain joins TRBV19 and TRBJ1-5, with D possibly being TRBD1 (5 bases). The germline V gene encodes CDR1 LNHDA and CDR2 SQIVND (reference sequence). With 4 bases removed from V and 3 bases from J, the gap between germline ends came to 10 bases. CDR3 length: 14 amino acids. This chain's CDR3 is CASSKGSFNQPQHF. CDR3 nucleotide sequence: TGTGCCAGTAGTAAGGGGTCCTTCAATCAGCCCCAGCATTTT.

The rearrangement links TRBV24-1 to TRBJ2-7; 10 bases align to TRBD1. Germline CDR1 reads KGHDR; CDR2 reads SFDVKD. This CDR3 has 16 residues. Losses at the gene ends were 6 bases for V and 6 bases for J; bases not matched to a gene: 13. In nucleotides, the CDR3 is TGTGCCACCAGTCCTTCGATGGGACAGGGGTCTCTCGAGCAGTACTTC. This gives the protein CATSPSMGQGSLEQYF.

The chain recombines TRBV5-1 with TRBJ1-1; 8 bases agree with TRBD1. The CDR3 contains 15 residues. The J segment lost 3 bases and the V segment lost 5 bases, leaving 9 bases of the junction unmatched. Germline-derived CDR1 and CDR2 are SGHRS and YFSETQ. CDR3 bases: TGCGCCAGCAGAGACGAGTCAGGGGGCTACACTGAAGCTTTCTTT. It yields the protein CASRDESGGYTEAFF.

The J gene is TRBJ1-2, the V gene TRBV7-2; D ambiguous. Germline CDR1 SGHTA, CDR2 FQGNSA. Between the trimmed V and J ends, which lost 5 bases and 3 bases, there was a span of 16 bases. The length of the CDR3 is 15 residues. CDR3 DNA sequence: TGTGCCAGCAGCCGGCTGGCGACTACCGACTATGGCTACACCTTC. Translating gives CASSRLATTDYGYTF.

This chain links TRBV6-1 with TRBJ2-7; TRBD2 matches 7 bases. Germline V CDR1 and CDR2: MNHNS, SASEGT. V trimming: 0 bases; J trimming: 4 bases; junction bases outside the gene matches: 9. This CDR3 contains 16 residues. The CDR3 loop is CASSEAGWEGAYEQYF. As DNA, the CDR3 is TGTGCCAGCAGTGAAGCGGGATGGGAGGGCGCTTACGAGCAGTACTTC.

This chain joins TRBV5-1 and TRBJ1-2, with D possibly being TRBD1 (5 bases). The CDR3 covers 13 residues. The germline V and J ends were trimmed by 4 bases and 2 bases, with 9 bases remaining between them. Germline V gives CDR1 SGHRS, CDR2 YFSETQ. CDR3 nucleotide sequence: TGCGCCAGCAGCCTGACAGTGAACTATGGCTACACCTTC. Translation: CASSLTVNYGYTF.

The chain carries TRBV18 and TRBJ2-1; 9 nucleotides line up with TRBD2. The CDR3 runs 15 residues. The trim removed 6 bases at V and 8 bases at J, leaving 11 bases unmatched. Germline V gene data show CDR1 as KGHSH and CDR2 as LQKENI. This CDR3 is CASSGTSFPRDEQFF. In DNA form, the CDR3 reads TGTGCCAGCTCTGGGACTAGCTTCCCCCGGGATGAGCAGTTCTTC.

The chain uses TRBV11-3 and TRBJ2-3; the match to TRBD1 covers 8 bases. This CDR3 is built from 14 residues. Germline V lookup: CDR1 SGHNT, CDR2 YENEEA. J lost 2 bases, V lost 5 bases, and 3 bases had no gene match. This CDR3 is CASSPGQDTDTQYF. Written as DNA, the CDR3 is TGTGCCAGCAGCCCGGGACAGGACACAGATACGCAGTATTTT.

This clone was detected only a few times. CDR3 bases: TGTGCCAGCAGCTTAGGAAGACAGGGCGTTTGGTTCTTC. This translates into CASSLGRQGVWFF. The chain carries TRBV7-2 and TRBJ2-1, with 7 bases aligning to TRBD1. Losses at the gene ends were 1 base for V and 15 bases for J; bases not matched to a gene: 9. In germline, CDR1 is SGHTA, CDR2 FQGNSA. The CDR3 has 13 amino acids.

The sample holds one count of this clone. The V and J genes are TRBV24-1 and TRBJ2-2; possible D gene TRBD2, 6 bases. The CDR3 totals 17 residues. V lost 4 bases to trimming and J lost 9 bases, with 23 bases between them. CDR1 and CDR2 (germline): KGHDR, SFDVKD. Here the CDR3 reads CATSDSGTGVGRRELFF. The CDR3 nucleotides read TGTGCCACCAGTGACTCCGGGACGGGGGTAGGTCGGCGGGAGCTGTTTTTT.